The clone carrying this T cell receptor beta chain was observed a handful of times. Its antigen is not known. This record comes from a study of T-cell memory formation after mild COVID-19. Study-level findings and limits: Pre-infection memory contained some responding clones, which suggested that cross-reactive memory had joined. CD8+ contracting clones occupied EMRA, while CD4+ ones occupied mainly CM and EM.

The J segment lost 6 bases and the V segment lost 5 bases, leaving 3 bases of the junction unmatched. This CDR3 is 15 amino acids long. TCRdb ran MiXCR on the 5' RACE reads and lists one entry per CDR3 protein. The table lists roughly 580,000 distinct CDR3 sequences, approximately 18% of them singletons. This TCR derives from an adult woman who had mild COVID-19 (a few samples of this study predate the infection). Cell type and time point are not known. Input material: PBMCs or a T cell subset sorted from them (not recorded which). V is TRBV12-3 or TRBV12-4 and J is TRBJ2-1, with 14 nucleotides matching TRBD2. Here the CDR3 DNA reads TGTGCCAGCAGTAGGACTAGCGGGGGGCCCAATGAGCAGTTCTTC. Translation: CASSRTSGGPNEQFF.